The 28 T cell receptor beta chains presented below share a single source sample, sequenced in a study of T cell changes during pregnancy in multiple sclerosis. Only in-frame clones appear in the TCRdb table, and some are missing; sequencing was by immunoSEQ multiplex PCR. The data hold 90,000 or so clones, with about 91% observed a single time. The sample here was peripheral blood, taken before pregnancy. The receptors were sampled from a female donor with multiple sclerosis, enrolled in a pregnancy study.

The V call is TRBV7-9, the J call TRBJ2-3; D may be TRBD1 (5 bases). The ends were cut back, 3 bases at V and 0 bases at J, with 10 bases in the middle. The CDR3 runs 15 residues. In germline, CDR1 is SEHNR, CDR2 FQNEAQ (reference sequence). The DNA of the CDR3 is TGTGCCAGCAGCTTTGGAGACAGAAGCACAGATACGCAGTATTTT. Its translation is CASSFGDRSTDTQYF. Full variable domain (remainder filled in from reference TRBV7-9 and TRBJ2-3): DTGVSQNPRHKITKRGQNVTFRCDPISEHNRLYWYRQTLGQGPEFLTYFQNEAQLEKSRLLSDRFSAERPKGSFSTLEIQRTEQGDSAMYLCASSFGDRSTDTQYFGPGTRLTVL.

The J gene is TRBJ2-1, the V gene TRBV6-1; 8 nucleotides match TRBD1. Germline values: CDR1 MNHNS, CDR2 SASEGT. The CDR3 covers 17 residues. The trim removed 0 bases at V and 12 bases at J, leaving 16 bases unmatched. The CDR3: CASSEANGQGVIFGQFF. The CDR3 nucleotides are TGTGCCAGCAGTGAAGCTAACGGACAGGGCGTAATTTTTGGGCAGTTCTTC.

CDR3 coding DNA: TGTGCCAGCAACTCGGCGGAGAGCTCCTACGAGCAGTACTTC. Translated: CASNSAESSYEQYF. The chain is built from TRBV7-9 and TRBJ2-7; no reliable D call. This CDR3 comprises 14 residues. Trimming shortened V by 7 bases and J by 0 bases, and 13 bases separated the two germline ends. The germline V gene encodes CDR1 SEHNR and CDR2 FQNEAQ (reference sequence).

This chain connects TRBV7-9 to TRBJ1-1; 7 nucleotides match TRBD1. The CDR3 length is 13 residues. V was clipped by 5 bases and J by 10 bases; unmatched bases: 10. Germline V lookup: CDR1 SEHNR, CDR2 FQNEAQ (reference sequence). The CDR3 DNA follows: TGTGCCAGCAGCCCCGGGACTGACAGGGTAGCTTTCTTT. Translated, it gives CASSPGTDRVAFF.

The chain couples TRBV7-6 to TRBJ2-5; no definite D call. The germline V gene encodes CDR1 SGHVS and CDR2 FNYEAQ. V was trimmed by 5 bases and J by 7 bases, leaving 20 bases between them. The CDR3 runs to 15 residues. CDR3 amino acids: CASSPQFGSPGTQYF. Written as DNA, the CDR3 is TGTGCCAGCAGCCCACAATTTGGGTCCCCGGGGACCCAGTACTTC.

This chain links TRBV7-9 with TRBJ1-4; D is ambiguous. There are 17 residues in the CDR3. Looked up from germline, CDR1 is SEHNR and CDR2 is FQNEAQ (reference sequence). Trimming removed 3 bases at V and 1 base at J, with 15 bases between. CDR3 region: CASSFKLGAGTNEKLFF. Here the CDR3 DNA reads TGTGCCAGCAGCTTTAAGTTGGGTGCAGGAACTAATGAAAAACTGTTTTTT.

This chain joins TRBV4-1 and TRBJ2-7; D gene unclear. In germline, CDR1 is MGHRA, CDR2 YSYEKL. V lost 0 bases, J lost 1 base, and 13 bases lay in between. This CDR3 spans 16 amino acids. CDR3 residues: CASSQDFVGDSYEQYF. The CDR3 coding sequence is TGCGCCAGCAGCCAAGATTTTGTAGGAGATTCCTACGAGCAGTACTTC.

The V call is TRBV16, the J call TRBJ1-2; TRBD1 matches 8 bases. The CDR3 has 13 amino acids. The germline V gene has CDR1 KGHSY and CDR2 FQNENV. Germline trimming cut 4 bases from V and 5 bases from J; bases unmatched to any gene: 3. The CDR3 region is CASSRNRGYGYTF. CDR3 sequence (DNA): TGTGCCAGCAGCCGGAACAGGGGGTATGGCTACACCTTC.

This clone has only a few counts. The chain links TRBV5-1 to TRBJ1-2, with TRBD1 identical over 9 bases. Per germline, CDR1 SGHRS and CDR2 YFSETQ. This CDR3 is 14 amino acids long. After removal of 4 bases from V and 2 bases from J, the junction contained 3 bases not matched to a gene. CDR3 residues: CASSEGTGNYGYTF. DNA of the CDR3: TGCGCCAGCAGCGAAGGGACAGGGAACTATGGCTACACCTTC.

In this sample, this clone turned up once. The chain combines TRBV6-6 with TRBJ2-5; 10 bases match TRBD1. This CDR3 is 13 amino acids long. CDR1 is MNHNY, CDR2 SVGAGI, per germline (reference sequence). With V trimmed by 7 bases and J by 5 bases, 4 bases remained unmatched. The CDR3 nucleotides read TGTGCCAGCATCGACAGGGGGCACGAGACCCAGTACTTC. The encoded protein is CASIDRGHETQYF.

The chain links TRBV7-3 to TRBJ2-6, with 10 bases identical to TRBD2. Unmatched junction bases numbered 2, after V lost 6 bases and J lost 0 bases. Germline lookup yields CDR1 SGHTA and CDR2 FQGTGA. The CDR3 has 16 amino acids. The CDR3 loop is CASSSSGGSGANVLTF. The CDR3 DNA reads TGTGCCAGCAGTTCTAGCGGGGGCTCTGGGGCCAACGTCCTGACTTTC. The full variable domain, rest sourced from reference TRBV7-3 and TRBJ2-6, is GAGVSQTPSNKVTEKGKYVELRCDPISGHTALYWYRQSLGQGPEFLIYFQGTGAADDSGLPNDRFFAVRPEGSVSTLKIQRTERGDSAVYLCASSSSGGSGANVLTFGAGSRLTVL.

V and J are TRBV7-2 and TRBJ2-7, with TRBD1 matching 7 bases. Looked up from germline, CDR1 is SGHTA and CDR2 is FQGNSA. The CDR3 has 15 residues. With V trimmed by 4 bases and J by 7 bases, 13 bases remained unmatched. Written as DNA, the CDR3 is TGTGCCAGCAGCTCTAGGACAGGTCCTAGGGGGGAGCAGTACTTC. Amino acid sequence: CASSSRTGPRGEQYF.

This chain uses TRBV9 with TRBJ2-3; maybe TRBD2 (6 bases). V was pared by 3 bases and J by 3 bases, with 14 bases between. Germline V gene data show CDR1 as SGDLS and CDR2 as YYNGEE. This CDR3 is built from 15 residues. The CDR3 nucleotides read TGTGCCAGCAGCGCTCACGCGGAGGGGACAGATACGCAGTATTTT. Encoded protein: CASSAHAEGTDTQYF. Full variable domain (remainder filled in from reference TRBV9 and TRBJ2-3): DSGVTQTPKHLITATGQRVTLRCSPRSGDLSVYWYQQSLDQGLQFLIQYYNGEERAKGNILERFSAQQFPDLHSELNLSSLELGDSALYFCASSAHAEGTDTQYFGPGTRLTVL.

The V and J genes are TRBV18 and TRBJ2-1, with 9 nucleotides matching TRBD2. J gave up 6 bases and V 4 bases, and 4 bases lay outside the gene matches. From germline, CDR1 is KGHSH and CDR2 LQKENI. The CDR3 sequence is 14 residues long. This CDR3 is CASSQLAGLNEQFF. In DNA, the CDR3 is TGTGCCAGCTCACAGCTAGCGGGGCTCAATGAGCAGTTCTTC.

This clone was recorded only once. The rearrangement joins TRBV14 to TRBJ2-7, with TRBD1 identical over 8 bases. This CDR3 contains 17 residues. J was trimmed by 1 base and V by 4 bases; bases with no gene match: 12. Germline-derived CDR1 and CDR2 are SGHDN and FVKESK. This CDR3 reads CASSRRAMQGASYEQYF. The CDR3 DNA is TGTGCCAGCAGCCGCCGGGCGATGCAGGGGGCGTCCTACGAGCAGTACTTC. The full variable domain, in which reference TRBV14 and TRBJ2-7 provide the parts outside the CDR3, is EAGVTQFPSHSVIEKGQTVTLRCDPISGHDNLYWYRRVMGKEIKFLLHFVKESKQDESGMPNNRFLAERTGGTYSTLKVQPAELEDSGVYFCASSRRAMQGASYEQYFGPGTRLTVT.

The V call is TRBV7-2, the J call TRBJ1-5, with 7 bases matching TRBD1. After removal of 1 base from V and 4 bases from J, the junction contained 7 bases not matched to a gene. From germline, CDR1 is SGHTA and CDR2 FQGNSA. CDR3 size: 16 residues. The CDR3 DNA reads as TGTGCCAGCAGCTTAGGGGGACAGTTCTCGAATCAGCCCCAGCATTTT. Protein sequence: CASSLGGQFSNQPQHF.

In its sample, this clone was seen once. Compared with germline, one end of the junction differs, possibly owing to a read error. This rearrangement joins TRBV6-4 to TRBJ1-4, with D uncertain. The germline gives CDR1 MRHNA, CDR2 SNTAGT. The CDR3 covers 8 residues. For the CDR3, the DNA is TGTGCCAGCACCAATACACGTTTT. Protein product: CASTNTRF.

The chain uses TRBV7-9 and TRBJ2-1, with D perhaps matching TRBD2 (5 bases). CDR3 size: 15 residues. V was shortened by 2 bases and J by 8 bases, with 16 bases between the two germline ends. From germline, CDR1 is SEHNR and CDR2 FQNEAQ (reference sequence). The CDR3 sequence is CASSLSDGPGDEQFF. CDR3 bases: TGTGCCAGCAGCTTATCGGACGGGCCCGGGGATGAGCAGTTCTTC.

This sequence joins TRBV29-1 and TRBJ2-5, with D maybe TRBD2 (6 bases). From germline, CDR1 is SQVTM and CDR2 ANQGSEA. CDR3 length equals 14 residues. Trimming removed 6 bases at V and 3 bases at J, with 17 bases between. CDR3 in amino acids: CSVGAAGREETQYF. DNA of the CDR3: TGCAGCGTCGGGGCGGCGGGGCGGGAAGAGACCCAGTACTTC.

This clone was recorded once. The genes are TRBV9 and TRBJ2-5; D perhaps matches TRBD1 (7 bases). CDR1 is SGDLS and CDR2 is YYNGEE in the germline V gene. The CDR3 extends over 15 amino acids. Between the trimmed V and J ends, which lost 4 bases and 0 bases, there was a span of 13 bases. CDR3 coding DNA: TGTGCCAGCAGCCCCAGGGGGGCTTACCAAGAGACCCAGTACTTC. Its protein is CASSPRGAYQETQYF.

In DNA form, the CDR3 reads TGCGCCAGCGGAGAGGGGGGGAACAATGAGCAGTTCTTC. Translating gives CASGEGGNNEQFF. The gene calls are TRBV5-1 and TRBJ2-1; D is possibly TRBD2 (7 bases). CDR1 is SGHRS and CDR2 is YFSETQ in the germline V gene. CDR3 length equals 13 residues. V lost 7 bases and J lost 5, with 13 bases in between.

This chain links TRBV5-1 with TRBJ2-1; unclear D gene. Germline V gene lookup returns CDR1 SGHRS and CDR2 YFSETQ. This CDR3 is 13 amino acids long. The V and J ends lost 2 bases and 9 bases respectively, with 12 bases between them. The CDR3 bases are TGCGCCAGCAGCTTTGGGCCGGTTGGTGAGCAGTTCTTC. This gives the protein CASSFGPVGEQFF.

The V call is TRBV30, the J call TRBJ2-5; possibly TRBD1 for D (6 bases). V was cut by 3 bases and J by 2 bases, with 13 bases left in between. The CDR3 runs to 14 residues. Germline CDR1 is GTSNPN and CDR2 is SVGIG (reference sequence). CDR3 loop: CAWSPGTPQETQYF. Written as DNA, the CDR3 is TGTGCCTGGAGCCCAGGGACACCTCAAGAGACCCAGTACTTC.

The CDR3 sequence: CASSLRPQTGGSQPQHF. In DNA form, the CDR3 reads TGTGCCAGCAGCTTGCGACCTCAGACAGGGGGCTCGCAGCCCCAGCATTTT. The chain links TRBV7-2 to TRBJ1-5, with 10 bases aligning to TRBD1. Germline CDR1 reads SGHTA; CDR2 reads FQGNSA. The CDR3 is made up of 17 amino acids. Germline trimming cut 3 bases from V and 7 bases from J; bases unmatched to any gene: 12.

The CDR3 spells CASSLSGQPNEKLFF. As DNA, the CDR3 is TGTGCCAGCAGCTTGTCGGGACAGCCGAATGAAAAACTGTTTTTT. The chain couples TRBV5-4 to TRBJ1-4; 7 bases match TRBD1. V dropped 1 base and J dropped 5; count of bases not matched to a gene: 5. The CDR3 sequence is 15 residues long. Germline V CDR1 and CDR2: SGHNT, YYREEE (reference sequence).

This clone was found a few times. The chain couples TRBV2 to TRBJ1-2; 8 nucleotides match TRBD1. The CDR3 loop spans 13 amino acids. The germline V gene has CDR1 SNHLY and CDR2 FYNNEI. Trimming at V came to 8 bases and at J to 5 bases, leaving 7 bases not matched to a gene. CDR3 region: CASGEQGVYGYTF. DNA of the CDR3: TGTGCCAGCGGCGAACAGGGGGTTTATGGCTACACCTTC.

The chain recombines TRBV5-1 with TRBJ2-3; 7 bases agree with TRBD1. After removal of 0 bases from V and 1 base from J, the junction contained 2 bases not matched to a gene. The CDR3 contains 15 residues. Germline values: CDR1 SGHRS, CDR2 YFSETQ. This CDR3 reads CASSLDRGGTDTQYF. Written as DNA, the CDR3 is TGCGCCAGCAGCTTGGACAGGGGCGGCACAGATACGCAGTATTTT.

This chain joins TRBV9 and TRBJ2-1; 7 bases agree with TRBD2. There are 14 residues in the CDR3. Germline CDR1 reads SGDLS; CDR2 reads YYNGEE. Trimming removed 3 bases from V and 9 bases from J; junction bases left unmatched: 9. The CDR3 loop is CASSASGVNGEQFF. The DNA for the CDR3 is TGTGCCAGCAGCGCCAGCGGGGTCAACGGTGAGCAGTTCTTC. Combining the CDR3 with reference TRBV9 and TRBJ2-1 gives the whole variable domain DSGVTQTPKHLITATGQRVTLRCSPRSGDLSVYWYQQSLDQGLQFLIQYYNGEERAKGNILERFSAQQFPDLHSELNLSSLELGDSALYFCASSASGVNGEQFFGPGTRLTVL.